This passage covers 32 T cell receptor beta chains from one sample sequenced in a study of T cells in Graves' hyperthyroidism and ophthalmopathy. Amplified TCR beta CDR3 regions came from RNA transcripts. Primed by the HTBI set, a first-round RT-PCR was run on the TCR CDR3. TCRdb itself ran the multiplex PCR reads through MiXCR, one entry per CDR3 protein. The top ten hold about 3.7% of the sample, which has 360,000 or so distinct CDR3 sequences, approximately 19% seen once. The sequenced material came from blood. The receptors shown here come from a woman aged 18-29 years with Graves' hyperthyroidism.

This clonotype was picked up many times. The chain combines TRBV7-8 with TRBJ1-5; D is unclear. Trimming shortened V by 5 bases and J by 1 base, and 9 bases separated the two germline ends. From germline, CDR1 is SGHVS and CDR2 FQNEAQ. This CDR3 contains 14 residues. CDR3 amino acids: CASSNGFSNQPQHF. The CDR3, as DNA: TGTGCCAGCAGCAACGGATTCAGCAATCAGCCCCAGCATTTT.

In this sample, this clonotype turned up many times. The rearrangement joins TRBV7-2 to TRBJ2-5, with TRBD2 identical over 7 bases. V shed 5 bases and J 5 bases; nucleotides not matched to a gene: 11. The CDR3 is 15 amino acids. CDR1 and CDR2 from the germline V gene are SGHTA and FQGNSA. The CDR3 DNA follows: TGTGCCAGCAGCGATCTAGGTGTGCGGGGGGAGACCCAGTACTTC. Protein: CASSDLGVRGETQYF.

This clonotype was detected ten times or more. The CDR3 is CASRPTAGLSNTGELFF. The CDR3 DNA reads as TGTGCCAGCAGACCTACGGCGGGACTTTCGAACACCGGGGAGCTGTTTTTT. The rearrangement links TRBV12-3 or TRBV12-4 to TRBJ2-2, with D maybe TRBD2 (6 bases). This CDR3 comprises 17 residues. Trimming left V 6 bases short and J 0 bases short, with 17 bases between.

This clonotype showed up many times. The chain couples TRBV11-1 to TRBJ2-2; 9 nucleotides agree with TRBD2. The CDR3 runs 17 residues. CDR1 and CDR2 from the germline V gene are SGHAT and FQDESV (reference sequence). Trimming removed 1 base from V and 3 bases from J; junction bases left unmatched: 6. The CDR3 nucleotides are TGTGCCAGCAGCTTAGTCGGAGCGGGGGGTTACACCGGGGAGCTGTTTTTT. It yields the protein CASSLVGAGGYTGELFF.

V usage is TRBV7-9 and J usage is TRBJ2-3; no definite D call. The germline V gene has CDR1 SEHNR and CDR2 FQNEAQ (reference sequence). The CDR3 consists of 13 residues. With 1 base removed from V and 4 bases from J, the gap between germline ends came to 6 bases. This chain's CDR3 is CASSLGGADTQYF. DNA of the CDR3: TGTGCCAGCAGCTTAGGAGGCGCAGATACGCAGTATTTT.

This clonotype was picked up many times. It may be a read error: a sequence one base away is much more abundant. No conserved phenylalanine or tryptophan is present at the end of the CDR3, so a read error is the likely explanation. This chain joins TRBV7-2 and TRBJ1-1; D is unresolved. CDR1 is SGHTA, CDR2 FQGNSA, per germline. The CDR3 extends over 13 amino acids. The V and J ends lost 2 bases and 6 bases respectively, with 10 bases between them. The CDR3 coding sequence is TGTGCCAGCAGCTTACTTACATTATCTGAAGCTTTCTCT. Protein product: CASSLLTLSEAFS.

The chain combines TRBV7-2 with TRBJ1-2; D may be TRBD1 (6 bases). The germline V gene encodes CDR1 SGHTA and CDR2 FQGNSA. V lost 2 bases, J lost 4 bases, and 14 bases lay in between. This CDR3 contains 15 residues. The CDR3 region has the DNA TGTGCCAGCAGCTTATATACAGGGCTCGGCTATGGCTACACCTTC. This codes for CASSLYTGLGYGYTF.

The chain carries TRBV19 and TRBJ2-5, with D possibly being TRBD1 or TRBD2 (6 bases each). This CDR3 is 14 amino acids long. Germline assignment: CDR1 LNHDA and CDR2 SQIVND (reference sequence). Trimming removed 10 bases at V and 3 bases at J, with 18 bases between. DNA for the CDR3: TGTGCCAACCCGGTGGGGGGCCGGGAAGAGACCCAGTACTTC. Amino acids: CANPVGGREETQYF.

This clonotype was seen many times. This chain connects TRBV2 to TRBJ2-5; D not certain. From germline, CDR1 is SNHLY and CDR2 FYNNEI. The ends were cut back, 3 bases at V and 1 base at J, with 6 bases in the middle. The CDR3 extends over 13 amino acids. The CDR3 protein is CASSDNTQETQYF. CDR3 bases: TGTGCCAGCAGTGATAACACCCAAGAGACCCAGTACTTC.

The chain has TRBV30 and TRBJ1-1; unclear D gene. Between the trimmed V and J ends, which lost 0 bases and 0 bases, there was a span of 5 bases. Germline CDR1 GTSNPN, CDR2 SVGIG (reference sequence). The CDR3 totals 13 residues. The CDR3 region has the DNA TGTGCCTGGAGTGTAGCGGTGAACACTGAAGCTTTCTTT. It codes for CAWSVAVNTEAFF.

This clonotype showed up many times. This rearrangement joins TRBV3-1 to TRBJ1-5; D is undetermined. V gave up 1 base and J gave up 4 bases, with 14 bases separating them. There are 16 residues in the CDR3. Germline CDR1 is LGHDT and CDR2 is YNNKEL (reference sequence). The CDR3 bases are TGTGCCAGCAGCCAAGGTCCGCAGACACAGAATCAGCCCCAGCATTTT. It encodes CASSQGPQTQNQPQHF.

The gene calls are TRBV24-1 and TRBJ2-7, with 7 bases aligning to TRBD1. Germline lookup yields CDR1 KGHDR and CDR2 SFDVKD. The CDR3 consists of 13 residues. V shed 4 bases and J 3 bases; nucleotides not matched to a gene: 2. The CDR3, as DNA: TGTGCCACCAGTGAGGCAGGGGGCTACGAGCAGTACTTC. This encodes CATSEAGGYEQYF.

In this sample, this clonotype turned up many times. CDR3 in amino acids: CASSKGYEQYF. The CDR3 DNA reads as TGTGCCAGCAGTAAAGGTTACGAGCAGTACTTC. The chain has TRBV6-1 and TRBJ2-7; D call uncertain. The CDR3 has 11 amino acids. V was clipped by 5 bases and J by 4 bases, with 6 bases between them. Germline lookup yields CDR1 MNHNS and CDR2 SASEGT.

This clonotype was picked up many times. The V gene is TRBV15, the J gene TRBJ1-5; D is unresolved. Germline V gives CDR1 LNHNV, CDR2 YYDKDF (reference sequence). This CDR3 is 14 amino acids long. The germline V and J ends were trimmed by 1 base and 0 bases, with 4 bases remaining between them. CDR3 residues: CATSRAYSNQPQHF. In DNA form, the CDR3 reads TGTGCCACCAGCAGAGCTTATAGCAATCAGCCCCAGCATTTT.

This clonotype was counted ten times or more. This chain uses TRBV11-2 with TRBJ1-1; tentative D call: TRBD1 (6 bases). Germline V lookup: CDR1 SGHAT, CDR2 FQNNGV. The V end was cut by 0 bases, the J end by 1 base, with 18 bases between. The CDR3 spans 18 residues. In DNA, the CDR3 is TGTGCCAGCAGCTTAGAGTCCCTAGGAGGGACACAGAACACTGAAGCTTTCTTT. Its protein is CASSLESLGGTQNTEAFF.

This clonotype appeared many times. The V and J genes are TRBV27 and TRBJ2-5; 7 bases line up with TRBD2. There are 15 residues in the CDR3. Germline assignment: CDR1 MNHEY and CDR2 SMNVEV (reference sequence). V lost 4 bases, J lost 3 bases, and 8 bases stayed unmatched. CDR3: CASSYLFGGKETQYF. The CDR3 region has the DNA TGTGCCAGCAGTTACCTTTTCGGGGGGAAAGAGACCCAGTACTTC.

This clonotype was seen repeatedly, ten times or more. The chain joins TRBV6-1 to TRBJ1-1, with a weak D call TRBD1 (5 bases). This CDR3 has 13 residues. The ends were cut back, 1 base at V and 5 bases at J, with 8 bases in the middle. The germline gives CDR1 MNHNS, CDR2 SASEGT. The CDR3 region is CASSEDAGTEAFF. CDR3 DNA sequence: TGTGCCAGCAGTGAAGATGCAGGGACTGAAGCTTTCTTT.

As for this clonotype: The final CDR3 position lacks the conserved phenylalanine or tryptophan, pointing to a likely read error. The V gene is TRBV11-2, the J gene TRBJ1-5; D gene uncertain. V was pared by 6 bases and J by 6 bases, with 12 bases between. The germline CDR1 and CDR2 sequences are SGHAT and FQNNGV. The length of the CDR3 is 13 residues. The CDR3 coding sequence is TGTGCCAGCAGTCCCCAAAGGAGTCAGCCCCAGCATTAT. It encodes CASSPQRSQPQHY.

This clonotype was seen ten or more times. The chain joins TRBV12-3 or TRBV12-4 to TRBJ1-1; no clear D. The CDR3 is made up of 12 amino acids. The germline V and J ends were trimmed by 3 bases and 8 bases, with 10 bases remaining between them. In DNA, the CDR3 is TGTGCCAGCAGTTTTGGATTAGGCGAAGCTTTCTTT. Its translation: CASSFGLGEAFF.

This clonotype was counted at least ten times. This chain uses TRBV4-2 with TRBJ1-3, with D hard to call. V shed 1 base and J shed 6 bases, with 16 bases lying between them. Germline V gene data show CDR1 as LGHNA and CDR2 as YNFKEQ. The CDR3 runs to 16 residues. The CDR3 sequence is CASSQGERHDINTIYF. The DNA for the CDR3 is TGTGCCAGCAGCCAAGGGGAGCGACACGATATAAACACCATATATTTT.

This clonotype showed up many times. This sequence joins TRBV18 and TRBJ1-2; TRBD1 is a possible D gene (6 bases). The CDR3 is 13 residues long. Germline CDR1 KGHSH, CDR2 LQKENI. V was cut by 3 bases and J by 1 base, with 6 bases left in between. The CDR3 coding sequence is TGTGCCAGCTCACCGGACAGTAACTATGGCTACACCTTC. Translation: CASSPDSNYGYTF.

This clonotype was detected many times. An end of the junction does not agree with germline; a read error may underlie this. The rearrangement joins TRBV2 to TRBJ1-2; no reliable D call. The V gene's germline CDR1 is SNHLY and CDR2 FYNNEI. The CDR3 is made up of 13 amino acids. The CDR3 sequence: CASSEGRSYGYTF. The CDR3, as DNA: TGTGCCAGCAGCGAAGGGCGCTCGTATGGCTACACCTTC.

This clonotype appeared a few times. This may stem from a read error, because a much larger clone lies one nucleotide away. This sequence joins TRBV2 and TRBJ2-7, with 9 bases that match TRBD2. CDR1 SNHLY and CDR2 FYNNEI come from the germline V gene. CDR3 length equals 15 residues. The CDR3 DNA sequence: TGTGCCAGCAATTTTGGTCTAGCGGGGTCCTACGAGCAGGACTTC. Its protein is CASNFGLAGSYEQDF.

V gene TRBV30 combines with J gene TRBJ1-1, with 7 bases fitting TRBD1. The germline CDR1 and CDR2 sequences are GTSNPN and SVGIG (reference sequence). The CDR3 length is 15 residues. V shed 0 bases, J shed 2 bases, and the junction held 6 bases outside the gene matches. This chain's CDR3 is CAWSVWGQLNTEAFF. The CDR3 DNA follows: TGTGCCTGGAGTGTATGGGGACAGCTTAACACTGAAGCTTTCTTT.

This clonotype was seen a handful of times. A read error is possible here, since a much larger clone lies one base away. The rearrangement uses TRBV7-2 and TRBJ2-2; tentative D call: TRBD2 (5 bases). CDR1 is SGHTA, CDR2 FQGNSA, per germline. CDR3 length: 15 residues. The CDR3 loop is CASSPPAANTGELCF. DNA for the CDR3: TGTGCCAGCAGCCCCCCTGCCGCGAACACCGGGGAGCTGTGTTTT.

The chain carries TRBV19 and TRBJ1-1; TRBD1 matches 7 bases. This CDR3 is 17 amino acids long. The V gene end was trimmed by 1 base and the J gene end by 5 bases; junction bases not matched to a gene: 13. Germline lookup yields CDR1 LNHDA and CDR2 SQIVND (reference sequence). In DNA, the CDR3 is TGTGCCAGTAGTATAGTTGGAGGGGGCGCGAGGAGGACTGAAGCTTTCTTT. Amino acid sequence: CASSIVGGGARRTEAFF. Supplemented by reference TRBV19 and TRBJ1-1, the full variable domain reads DGGITQSPKYLFRKEGQNVTLSCEQNLNHDAMYWYRQDPGQGLRLIYYSQIVNDFQKGDIAEGYSVSREKKESFPLTVTSAQKNPTAFYLCASSIVGGGARRTEAFFGQGTRLTVV.

This clonotype was recorded many times. The V and J genes are TRBV5-1 and TRBJ1-1, with no clear D. The V gene lost 0 bases and the J gene lost 8 bases, with 11 bases spanning the gap. The CDR3 sequence is 13 residues long. Germline values: CDR1 SGHRS, CDR2 YFSETQ. CDR3 DNA: TGCGCCAGCAGCTTGGGCCCCCGGGTGGAAGCTTTCTTT. Translation gives CASSLGPRVEAFF. Drawing the rest from reference TRBV5-1 and TRBJ1-1, the complete variable domain is KAGVTQTPRYLIKTRGQQVTLSCSPISGHRSVSWYQQTPGQGLQFLFEYFSETQRNKGNFPGRFSGRQFSNSRSEMNVSTLELGDSALYLCASSLGPRVEAFFGQGTRLTVV.

This clonotype was seen only a few times. The chain uses TRBV6-4 and TRBJ2-7; D not certain. CDR1 is MRHNA and CDR2 is SNTAGT in the germline V gene. The ends were cut back, 3 bases at V and 6 bases at J, with 3 bases in the middle. This CDR3 spans 10 amino acids. CDR3 in amino acids: CASSDSEQYF. The CDR3 bases are TGTGCCAGCAGTGATTCCGAGCAGTACTTC.

This clonotype has at least ten counts. V gene TRBV6-4 combines with J gene TRBJ1-1, with 9 bases fitting TRBD1. From germline, CDR1 is MRHNA and CDR2 SNTAGT. CDR3 size: 17 residues. V dropped 6 bases and J dropped 4; count of bases not matched to a gene: 15. The CDR3 loop is CASSPGQGSWWTTEAFF. The CDR3 bases are TGTGCCAGCAGCCCCGGACAGGGGAGTTGGTGGACCACTGAAGCTTTCTTT.

This clonotype was detected many times. The genes are TRBV3-1 and TRBJ1-2, with TRBD1 matching 7 bases. The CDR3 sequence is 14 residues long. V was pared by 1 base and J by 6 bases, with 5 bases of the junction left unmatched. Germline CDR1 LGHDT, CDR2 YNNKEL (reference sequence). This chain's CDR3 is CASSQAQGRDGYTF. The DNA of the CDR3 is TGTGCCAGCAGCCAAGCACAGGGGCGGGATGGCTACACCTTC.

This clonotype occurred many times. This chain links TRBV4-1 with TRBJ2-5, with 10 bases that match TRBD1. This CDR3 region has 14 residues. The junction had 6 bases not matched to a gene; V was cut back by 8 bases and J by 3 bases. The germline V gene encodes CDR1 MGHRA and CDR2 YSYEKL. The CDR3 DNA follows: TGCGCCAGCGGGCGGACAGGGGGGGAAGAGACCCAGTACTTC. Translating gives CASGRTGGEETQYF.

Many counts were recorded for this clonotype. V and J are TRBV28 and TRBJ2-5; D gene ambiguous. Trimming removed 1 base at V and 8 bases at J, with 14 bases between. The CDR3 runs 14 residues. Germline assignment: CDR1 MDHEN and CDR2 SYDVKM. In nucleotides, the CDR3 is TGTGCCAGCAGTTTATTGACTCTGGTGGGAACCCAGTACTTC. It encodes CASSLLTLVGTQYF.